The clone carrying this T cell receptor (beta chain) has a count of ten or more. Antigen unknown. The CDR3 regions of TCR beta were amplified from RNA transcripts. RT-PCR in the first round (using the HTBI primer set) targeted the TCR CDR3. TCRdb re-called the multiplex PCR reads through MiXCR, storing one row per CDR3 protein. The sample has about 270,000 distinct CDR3 sequences; about 24% are singletons. Trimming removed 7 bases at V and 0 bases at J, with 7 bases between. The germline V gene encodes CDR1 MDHEN and CDR2 SYDVKM. This CDR3 has 12 amino acids. The data were obtained in a study of T cells in Graves' hyperthyroidism and ophthalmopathy. Points from the study as a whole: Blood held most thyroid clonotypes expanded above 0.001 frequency. It was a median approximately six months before onset that the model predicted ophthalmopathy.

The chain uses TRBV28 and TRBJ2-7; D remains unclear. Sequencing was done on a sample of blood. This clonotype originated in a woman aged 40-49 years with Graves' ophthalmopathy. The CDR3 nucleotides are TGTGCCAGCACCCAAAGCTCCTACGAGCAGTACTTC. This gives the protein CASTQSSYEQYF.